This T cell receptor beta chain derives from a study of T cell repertoires in cytomegalovirus infection. Study-level background: Indicated by public TCR beta signatures were CMV infection and matching HLA type.

Comments on this clonotype: What it binds is unknown.

Regarding the study as a whole: Public TCR beta family frequency separated CMV-and-HLA carriers, including in an independent cohort. In two of eight donors, the top clonotype was HLA-C-restricted CMV-specific.

There are 14 residues in the CDR3. Trimming left V 8 bases short and J 4 bases short, with 16 bases between. Germline V gene lookup returns CDR1 ENHRY and CDR2 SYGVKD. TCRdb fed the reads into MiXCR, producing one record per CDR3 protein. The repertoire holds about 450,000 distinct CDR3 sequences, with roughly 31% as singletons. Source material: PBMCs. The receptor comes from a human donor in good health (CMV status not recorded). Some clones in this sample may be carry-over from other donors' samples. The V gene is TRBV10-3, the J gene TRBJ2-3, with D unclear. The CDR3 coding sequence is TGTGCCATCCATGGATATATCTTCCCAGATACGCAGTATTTT. It encodes CAIHGYIFPDTQYF.